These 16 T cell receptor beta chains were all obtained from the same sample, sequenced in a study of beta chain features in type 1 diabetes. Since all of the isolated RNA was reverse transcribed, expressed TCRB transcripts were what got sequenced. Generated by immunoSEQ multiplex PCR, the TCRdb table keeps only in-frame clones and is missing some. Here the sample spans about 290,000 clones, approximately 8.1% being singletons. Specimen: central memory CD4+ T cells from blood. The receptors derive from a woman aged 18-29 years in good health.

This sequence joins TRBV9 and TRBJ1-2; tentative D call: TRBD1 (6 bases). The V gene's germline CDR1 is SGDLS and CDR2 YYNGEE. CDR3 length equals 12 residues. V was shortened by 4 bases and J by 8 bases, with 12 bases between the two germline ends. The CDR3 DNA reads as TGTGCCAGCAGCCAGGAGGGGGGCGGCTACACCTTC. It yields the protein CASSQEGGGYTF.

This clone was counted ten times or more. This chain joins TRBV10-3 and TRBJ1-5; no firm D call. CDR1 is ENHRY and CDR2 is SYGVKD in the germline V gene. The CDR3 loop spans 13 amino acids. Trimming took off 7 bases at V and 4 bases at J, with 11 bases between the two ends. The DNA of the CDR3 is TGTGCCATCATGGAACAGCCTAATCAGCCCCAGCATTTT. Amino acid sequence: CAIMEQPNQPQHF.

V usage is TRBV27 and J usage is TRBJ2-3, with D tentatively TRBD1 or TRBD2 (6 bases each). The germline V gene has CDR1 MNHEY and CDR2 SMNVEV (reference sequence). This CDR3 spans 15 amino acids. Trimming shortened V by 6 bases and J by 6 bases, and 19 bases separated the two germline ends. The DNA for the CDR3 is TGTGCCAGCAGGGGGGCAGGGGCGCTAGCGGATACGCAGTATTTT. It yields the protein CASRGAGALADTQYF.

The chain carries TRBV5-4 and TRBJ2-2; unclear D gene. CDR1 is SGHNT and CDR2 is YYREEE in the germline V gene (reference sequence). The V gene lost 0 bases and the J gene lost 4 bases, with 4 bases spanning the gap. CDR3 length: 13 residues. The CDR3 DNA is TGTGCCAGCAGCTTGGTCCTCACCGGGGAGCTGTTTTTT. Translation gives CASSLVLTGELFF.

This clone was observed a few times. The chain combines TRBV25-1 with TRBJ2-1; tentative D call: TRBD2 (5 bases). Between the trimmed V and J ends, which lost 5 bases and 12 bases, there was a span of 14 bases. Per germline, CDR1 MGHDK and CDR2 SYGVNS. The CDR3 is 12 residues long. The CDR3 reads CASSPDLRGQFF. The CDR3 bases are TGTGCCAGCAGTCCGGACCTCCGGGGGCAGTTCTTC.

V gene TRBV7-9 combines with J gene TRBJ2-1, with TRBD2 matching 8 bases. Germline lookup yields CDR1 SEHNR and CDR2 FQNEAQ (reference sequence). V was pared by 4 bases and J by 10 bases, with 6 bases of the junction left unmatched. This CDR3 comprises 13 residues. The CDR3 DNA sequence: TGTGCCAGCAGCTACGAGGGCGGGAGGGAGCAGTTCTTC. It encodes CASSYEGGREQFF.

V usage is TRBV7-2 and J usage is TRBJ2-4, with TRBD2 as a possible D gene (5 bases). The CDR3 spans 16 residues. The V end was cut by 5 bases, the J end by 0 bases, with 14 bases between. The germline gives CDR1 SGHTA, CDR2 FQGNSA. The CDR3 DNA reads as TGTGCCAGCAGCCCCTCCTGGGAGCGAGCCAAAAACATTCAGTACTTC. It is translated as CASSPSWERAKNIQYF. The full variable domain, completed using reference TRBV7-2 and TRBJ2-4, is GAGVSQSPSNKVTEKGKDVELRCDPISGHTALYWYRQSLGQGLEFLIYFQGNSAPDKSGLPSDRFSAERTGGSVSTLTIQRTQQEDSAVYLCASSPSWERAKNIQYFGAGTRLSVL.

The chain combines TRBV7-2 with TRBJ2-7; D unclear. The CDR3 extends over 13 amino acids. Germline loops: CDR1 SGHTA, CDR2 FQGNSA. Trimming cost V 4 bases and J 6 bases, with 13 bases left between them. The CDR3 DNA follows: TGTGCCAGCAGCTCACCCCAACACCCCGAGCAGTACTTC. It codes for CASSSPQHPEQYF.

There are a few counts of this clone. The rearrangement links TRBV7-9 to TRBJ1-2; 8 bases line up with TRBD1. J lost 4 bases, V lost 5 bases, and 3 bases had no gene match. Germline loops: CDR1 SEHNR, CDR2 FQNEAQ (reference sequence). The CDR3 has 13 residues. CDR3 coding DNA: TGTGCCAGCAGCGTCGGGACAGGCTATGGCTACACCTTC. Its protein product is CASSVGTGYGYTF.

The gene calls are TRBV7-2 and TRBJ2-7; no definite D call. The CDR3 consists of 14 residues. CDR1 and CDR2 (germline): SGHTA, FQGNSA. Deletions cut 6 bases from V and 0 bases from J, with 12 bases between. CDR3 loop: CASSPTWSSYEQYF. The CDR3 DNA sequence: TGTGCCAGCAGTCCTACGTGGAGCTCCTACGAGCAGTACTTC.

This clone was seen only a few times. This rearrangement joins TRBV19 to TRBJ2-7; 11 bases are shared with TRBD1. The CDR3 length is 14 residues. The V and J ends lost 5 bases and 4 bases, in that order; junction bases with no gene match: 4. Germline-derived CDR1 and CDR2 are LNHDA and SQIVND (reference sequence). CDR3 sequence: CASSRTGGIYEQYF. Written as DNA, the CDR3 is TGTGCCAGTAGTCGGACAGGGGGCATTTACGAGCAGTACTTC. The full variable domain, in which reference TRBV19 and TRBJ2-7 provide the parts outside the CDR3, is DGGITQSPKYLFRKEGQNVTLSCEQNLNHDAMYWYRQDPGQGLRLIYYSQIVNDFQKGDIAEGYSVSREKKESFPLTVTSAQKNPTAFYLCASSRTGGIYEQYFGPGTRLTVT.

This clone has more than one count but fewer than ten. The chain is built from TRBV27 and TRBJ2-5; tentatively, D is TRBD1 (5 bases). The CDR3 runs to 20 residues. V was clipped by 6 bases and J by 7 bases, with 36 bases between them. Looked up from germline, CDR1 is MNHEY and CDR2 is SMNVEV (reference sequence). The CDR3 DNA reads TGTGCCAGCAGGAAACAGGCGGCAATGGGTAGGGTCTCCGGACGTGGGACCCAGTACTTC. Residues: CASRKQAAMGRVSGRGTQYF.

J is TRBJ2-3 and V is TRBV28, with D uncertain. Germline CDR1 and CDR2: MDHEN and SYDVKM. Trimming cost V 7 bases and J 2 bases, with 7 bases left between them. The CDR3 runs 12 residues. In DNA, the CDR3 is TGTGCCAGCATTTCAGCCACAGATACGCAGTATTTT. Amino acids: CASISATDTQYF.

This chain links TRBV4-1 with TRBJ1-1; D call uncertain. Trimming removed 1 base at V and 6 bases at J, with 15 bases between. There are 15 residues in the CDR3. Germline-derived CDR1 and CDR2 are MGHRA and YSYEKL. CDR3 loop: CASSQGPRNQPEAFF. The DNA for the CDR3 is TGCGCCAGCAGCCAAGGGCCGAGGAATCAACCTGAAGCTTTCTTT.

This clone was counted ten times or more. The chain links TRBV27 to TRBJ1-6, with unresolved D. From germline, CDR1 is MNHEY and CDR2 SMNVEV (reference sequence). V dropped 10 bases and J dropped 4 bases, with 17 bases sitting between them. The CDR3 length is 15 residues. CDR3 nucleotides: TGTGCCACCCAAGCAAGGGCGGAATATAATTCACCCCTCCACTTT. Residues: CATQARAEYNSPLHF.

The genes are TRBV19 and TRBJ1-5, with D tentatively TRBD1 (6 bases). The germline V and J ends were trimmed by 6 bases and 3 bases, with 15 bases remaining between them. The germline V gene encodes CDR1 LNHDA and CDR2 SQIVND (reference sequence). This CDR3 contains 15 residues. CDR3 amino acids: CASRDPDSYNQPQHF. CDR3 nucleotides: TGTGCCAGTAGGGACCCGGACAGTTACAATCAGCCCCAGCATTTT.